One and the same sample provided the 27 T cell receptor beta chains below, sequenced in a study of Ad26.COV2.S vaccination and SARS-CoV-2 variants. The data were produced by immunoSEQ multiplex PCR, yet TCRdb's version contains in-frame clones alone and is incomplete. The sample has roughly 300,000 clones; about 85% are singletons. This sample's treatment: around 19 received Ad26.COV2.S at low or high dose, single or two shots; 5 received placebo; per-sample allocation not given. Samples came from day 63 after the first vaccine or placebo injection. Sequencing was performed on peripheral blood, taken in a trial of Ad26.COV2.S vaccine versus placebo. The receptors derive from a person between 18 and 59 years old who received the Ad26.COV2.S COVID-19 vaccine or a placebo.

This chain links TRBV7-9 with TRBJ2-7; 10 bases match TRBD2. Germline assignment: CDR1 SEHNR and CDR2 FQNEAQ (reference sequence). This CDR3 is built from 16 residues. Trimming cost V 4 bases and J 0 bases; bases outside gene matches: 6. The CDR3 here is CASSYAGTSVSYEQYF. DNA of the CDR3: TGTGCCAGCAGCTACGCCGGGACTAGCGTCTCCTACGAGCAGTACTTC.

The J gene is TRBJ1-2, the V gene TRBV12-3 or TRBV12-4; TRBD1 matches at 7 bases. J was trimmed by 12 bases and V by 6 bases; bases with no gene match: 7. The CDR3 is made up of 11 amino acids. The CDR3 nucleotides are TGTGCCAGCAGAATCGGACAGGCCAACACCTTC. This sequence encodes CASRIGQANTF.

This clone was seen just once. One junction end disagrees with the germline gene, perhaps due to a read error. This rearrangement joins TRBV28 to TRBJ2-1; 10 bases fit TRBD2. From germline, CDR1 is MDHEN and CDR2 SYDVKM. The CDR3 covers 13 residues. This CDR3 reads CASSFGSGRAQVF. In DNA form, the CDR3 reads TGTGCCAGCAGTTTCGGCAGCGGGAGGGCTCAGGTCTTC.

This clone was found a few times. The chain recombines TRBV4-3 with TRBJ2-3; the match to TRBD1 covers 7 bases. This CDR3 region has 15 residues. J was trimmed by 3 bases and V by 1 base; bases with no gene match: 4. From germline, CDR1 is LGHNA and CDR2 YSLEER. This CDR3 reads CASSQADRATDTQYF. Written as DNA, the CDR3 is TGCGCCAGCAGCCAAGCAGACAGGGCGACAGATACGCAGTATTTT.

J is TRBJ1-2 and V is TRBV5-4; TRBD1 aligns across 7 bases. V dropped 3 bases and J dropped 2; count of bases not matched to a gene: 4. The germline V gene has CDR1 SGHNT and CDR2 YYREEE (reference sequence). The CDR3 is 14 residues long. This CDR3 is CASSWRTGNYGYTF. In nucleotides, the CDR3 is TGTGCCAGCAGCTGGAGGACAGGAAACTATGGCTACACCTTC.

The chain couples TRBV18 to TRBJ2-7; TRBD1 matches 7 bases. The germline CDR1 and CDR2 sequences are KGHSH and LQKENI. The CDR3 contains 15 residues. J gave up 6 bases and V 2 bases, and 10 bases lay outside the gene matches. CDR3 loop: CASSPGDSLSSEQYF. As DNA, the CDR3 is TGTGCCAGCTCACCAGGGGACAGCTTATCGAGCGAGCAGTACTTC.

This clone was found a few times. The rearrangement uses TRBV30 and TRBJ2-7; tentatively, D is TRBD1 (5 bases). The V gene's germline CDR1 is GTSNPN and CDR2 SVGIG (reference sequence). This CDR3 has 15 residues. V was clipped by 3 bases and J by 6 bases, with 21 bases between them. CDR3 region: CAWSRQTDYGTEQYF. In DNA form, the CDR3 reads TGTGCCTGGAGCCGCCAGACAGATTACGGAACCGAGCAGTACTTC.

The genes are TRBV4-1 and TRBJ1-1; 10 bases agree with TRBD1. The CDR3 spans 17 residues. Germline V CDR1 and CDR2: MGHRA, YSYEKL. J was trimmed by 5 bases and V by 0 bases; bases with no gene match: 9. The CDR3 here is CASSQDTSGTGVTEAFF. The CDR3 bases are TGCGCCAGCAGCCAAGATACATCCGGGACAGGGGTTACTGAAGCTTTCTTT.

The chain is built from TRBV5-1 and TRBJ2-1, with D perhaps matching TRBD2 (6 bases). Germline CDR1 SGHRS, CDR2 YFSETQ. The CDR3 has 16 amino acids. Trimming cost V 5 bases and J 0 bases, with 15 bases left between them. The DNA for the CDR3 is TGCGCCAGCAGGGGTGGATCCGGGAGCTCCTACAATGAGCAGTTCTTC. It specifies CASRGGSGSSYNEQFF.

The rearrangement uses TRBV12-3 or TRBV12-4 and TRBJ2-1; D call uncertain. V lost 0 bases and J 10 bases, leaving 10 bases between the germline ends. This CDR3 comprises 13 residues. The CDR3 sequence: CASSLAQKGEQFF. CDR3 sequence (DNA): TGTGCCAGCAGTTTAGCGCAAAAAGGGGAGCAGTTCTTC.

V gene TRBV6-8 combines with J gene TRBJ2-3, with 9 bases lining up with TRBD1. The CDR3 extends over 22 amino acids. From germline, CDR1 is MNHGY and CDR2 SAAAGT. Unmatched junction bases numbered 20, after V lost 0 bases and J lost 1 base. For the CDR3, the DNA is TGTGCCAGCAGTTACTCGAATCTTATCCGACAGGGGGTACCGCACGGCACAGATACGCAGTATTTT. As protein: CASSYSNLIRQGVPHGTDTQYF.

This chain uses TRBV28 with TRBJ1-4, with a tentative D call TRBD1 (6 bases). V lost 6 bases and J 3 bases, leaving 14 bases between the germline ends. The V gene's germline CDR1 is MDHEN and CDR2 SYDVKM. This CDR3 contains 15 residues. Written as DNA, the CDR3 is TGTGCCAGCAGACCAGGACAGAACTCTAATGAAAAACTGTTTTTT. Encoded protein: CASRPGQNSNEKLFF.

The CDR3 region has the DNA TGTGCCAGCAGCCCTATTTGGAAGGGCCTCTCTGGAAACACCATATATTTT. Translation gives CASSPIWKGLSGNTIYF. The chain recombines TRBV3-1 (or the pseudogene TRBV3-2) with TRBJ1-3; no definite D call. The germline V gene encodes CDR1 LGHDT and CDR2 YNNKEL (reference sequence). V shed 4 bases and J shed 0 bases, with 16 bases lying between them. This CDR3 has 17 residues.

The rearrangement links TRBV9 to TRBJ2-7; D is possibly TRBD2 (7 bases). Germline V lookup: CDR1 SGDLS, CDR2 YYNGEE. The CDR3 is 16 amino acids. V was clipped by 0 bases and J by 6 bases, with 19 bases between them. CDR3 DNA sequence: TGTGCCAGCAGCGTAGGGGCCGGGGGGCGTGGGTTCGAGCAGTACTTC. Translating it yields CASSVGAGGRGFEQYF.

V and J are TRBV7-9 and TRBJ1-3; D is ambiguous. Germline values: CDR1 SEHNR, CDR2 FQNEAQ (reference sequence). CDR3 length: 13 residues. V lost 1 base, J lost 1 base, and 2 bases lay in between. CDR3 sequence reads: CASSLGSGNTIYF. In nucleotides, the CDR3 is TGTGCCAGCAGCTTAGGGTCTGGAAACACCATATATTTT.

This clone showed up just once. This rearrangement joins TRBV7-3 to TRBJ2-2; tentative D call: TRBD2 (7 bases). V lost 5 bases and J 4 bases, leaving 23 bases between the germline ends. The CDR3 has 18 residues. Germline V lookup: CDR1 SGHTA, CDR2 FQGTGA. The CDR3 sequence is CASSPRGAGVGSTGELFF. The CDR3 nucleotides are TGTGCCAGCAGCCCAAGGGGGGCGGGAGTAGGTAGCACCGGGGAGCTGTTTTTT.

The chain is built from TRBV21-1 and TRBJ1-1. TRBV21-1 corresponds to a pseudogene. This CDR3 spans 13 amino acids. The CDR3 DNA is TGTGCCAGCTACTTGGGAATGAACACTGAAGCTTTCTTT. Its translation: CASYLGMNTEAFF.

The CDR3 sequence: CAWSVPRGGETQYF. The CDR3 region has the DNA TGTGCCTGGAGTGTACCCAGGGGGGGGGAGACCCAGTACTTC. The rearrangement links TRBV30 to TRBJ2-5, with D perhaps given as TRBD1 or TRBD2 (7 bases each). The CDR3 totals 14 residues. Per the germline V gene, CDR1 is GTSNPN and CDR2 is SVGIG (reference sequence). V was pared by 0 bases and J by 5 bases, with 13 bases between.

The V and J genes are TRBV21-1 and TRBJ2-1. TRBV21-1 is described as a pseudogene. The CDR3 totals 18 residues. The DNA of the CDR3 is TGTGCCAGCAGCAAAGAGGGTCACCCAAGGACCTCCTACAATGAGCAGTTCTTC. Its protein is CASSKEGHPRTSYNEQFF.

J is TRBJ2-7 and V is TRBV7-2; the match to TRBD2 covers 7 bases. V trimming: 2 bases; J trimming: 4 bases; junction bases outside the gene matches: 5. The CDR3 covers 14 residues. Germline V gene data show CDR1 as SGHTA and CDR2 as FQGNSA. In DNA, the CDR3 is TGTGCCAGCAGCTTAATGCCTAGCGGTTACGAGCAGTACTTC. This gives the protein CASSLMPSGYEQYF.

This sequence joins TRBV7-2 and TRBJ2-7, with D perhaps matching TRBD1 (6 bases). There are 15 residues in the CDR3. Germline lookup yields CDR1 SGHTA and CDR2 FQGNSA. V was pared by 5 bases and J by 0 bases, with 14 bases between. The CDR3 DNA reads as TGTGCCAGCAGCAACCCGGGACAATACTCCTACGAGCAGTACTTC. This translates into CASSNPGQYSYEQYF.

The CDR3 here is CASSSPQGRDTGELFF. The CDR3 DNA is TGTGCCAGCAGTTCTCCCCAGGGGCGGGACACCGGGGAGCTGTTTTTT. J is TRBJ2-2 and V is TRBV5-4, with D possibly matching TRBD1 (6 bases). The CDR3 has 16 amino acids. The V and J ends lost 5 bases and 3 bases respectively, with 17 bases between them. Looked up from germline, CDR1 is SGHNT and CDR2 is YYREEE (reference sequence).

The V gene is TRBV2, the J gene TRBJ1-2; D remains unclear. Between the trimmed V and J ends, which lost 6 bases and 4 bases, there was a span of 18 bases. Germline V gene lookup returns CDR1 SNHLY and CDR2 FYNNEI. The CDR3 runs to 15 residues. The CDR3 loop reads CASRWEGTGSYGYTF. The CDR3 bases are TGTGCCAGCAGGTGGGAGGGAACGGGGAGCTATGGCTACACCTTC.

V gene TRBV19 combines with J gene TRBJ2-7; the D is unclear. CDR1 and CDR2 (germline): LNHDA, SQIVND (reference sequence). Trimming removed 4 bases at V and 4 bases at J, with 11 bases between. This CDR3 region has 13 residues. The CDR3 region has the DNA TGTGCCAGTAGTAAACGGCTATTATACGAGCAGTACTTC. Translated, it gives CASSKRLLYEQYF.

V gene TRBV18 combines with J gene TRBJ2-2; 11 bases are shared with TRBD1. J lost 6 bases, V lost 2 bases, and 2 bases had no gene match. Germline CDR1 is KGHSH and CDR2 is LQKENI. The CDR3 is made up of 15 amino acids. CDR3: CASSPSGQGAGELFF. The CDR3 region has the DNA TGTGCCAGCTCACCATCGGGACAGGGGGCCGGGGAGCTGTTTTTT.

This clone has only a few counts. The chain uses TRBV30 and TRBJ2-7, with TRBD1 matching over 10 bases. The CDR3 totals 15 residues. Germline-derived CDR1 and CDR2 are GTSNPN and SVGIG (reference sequence). With 2 bases clipped from V and 4 bases from J, the junction kept 8 bases outside the gene matches. CDR3 region: CAWSSPGQGRYEQYF. The CDR3 DNA reads as TGTGCCTGGAGTTCGCCGGGACAGGGGAGGTACGAGCAGTACTTC.

DNA of the CDR3: TGTGCCAGCAGCCGACCTGACGGAACCTACGAGCAGTACTTC. Protein: CASSRPDGTYEQYF. J is TRBJ2-7 and V is TRBV28; unclear D gene. The CDR3 length is 14 residues. V lost 6 bases and J 2 bases, leaving 14 bases between the germline ends. Germline values: CDR1 MDHEN, CDR2 SYDVKM.